The 3 T cell receptor beta chains below all came from one sample that was sequenced in a study of cytomegalovirus exposure and HLA in healthy donors. The PCR employed 60 Vbeta primers together with 13 Jbeta primers. Clones were read by immunoSEQ multiplex PCR, and TCRdb kept only the in-frame ones, dropping some. This sample has roughly 130,000 clones, with around 59% found just once. Sequenced input: PBMCs. The receptor set was obtained from a male donor in good health and CMV-seronegative.

This clone was counted between two and nine times. The chain carries TRBV5-4 and TRBJ1-1; a weak D match, TRBD1 (6 bases). Between the trimmed V and J ends, which lost 4 bases and 1 base, there was a span of 14 bases. Germline loops: CDR1 SGHNT, CDR2 YYREEE (reference sequence). The CDR3 spans 15 residues. CDR3 coding DNA: TGTGCCAGCAGCGCCACAGGGAGGGGGAACACTGAAGCTTTCTTT. Translated: CASSATGRGNTEAFF.

V gene TRBV4-1 combines with J gene TRBJ1-3, with D possibly TRBD1 on 6 matching bases. The CDR3 is 15 amino acids. Looked up from germline, CDR1 is MGHRA and CDR2 is YSYEKL. V was cut by 4 bases and J by 4 bases, with 14 bases left in between. The CDR3 DNA reads TGCGCCAGCAGCCGGGCGGGAGGGACAGGAAACACCATATATTTT. It encodes CASSRAGGTGNTIYF.

The chain is built from TRBV6-5 and TRBJ1-2; D might be TRBD1 (5 bases). This CDR3 has 11 residues. Germline loops: CDR1 MNHEY, CDR2 SVGAGI. The V end was cut by 10 bases, the J end by 7 bases, with 13 bases between. In nucleotides, the CDR3 is TGTGCCATCAGGCAGGGCTCTGGCTACACCTTC. Protein product: CAIRQGSGYTF.